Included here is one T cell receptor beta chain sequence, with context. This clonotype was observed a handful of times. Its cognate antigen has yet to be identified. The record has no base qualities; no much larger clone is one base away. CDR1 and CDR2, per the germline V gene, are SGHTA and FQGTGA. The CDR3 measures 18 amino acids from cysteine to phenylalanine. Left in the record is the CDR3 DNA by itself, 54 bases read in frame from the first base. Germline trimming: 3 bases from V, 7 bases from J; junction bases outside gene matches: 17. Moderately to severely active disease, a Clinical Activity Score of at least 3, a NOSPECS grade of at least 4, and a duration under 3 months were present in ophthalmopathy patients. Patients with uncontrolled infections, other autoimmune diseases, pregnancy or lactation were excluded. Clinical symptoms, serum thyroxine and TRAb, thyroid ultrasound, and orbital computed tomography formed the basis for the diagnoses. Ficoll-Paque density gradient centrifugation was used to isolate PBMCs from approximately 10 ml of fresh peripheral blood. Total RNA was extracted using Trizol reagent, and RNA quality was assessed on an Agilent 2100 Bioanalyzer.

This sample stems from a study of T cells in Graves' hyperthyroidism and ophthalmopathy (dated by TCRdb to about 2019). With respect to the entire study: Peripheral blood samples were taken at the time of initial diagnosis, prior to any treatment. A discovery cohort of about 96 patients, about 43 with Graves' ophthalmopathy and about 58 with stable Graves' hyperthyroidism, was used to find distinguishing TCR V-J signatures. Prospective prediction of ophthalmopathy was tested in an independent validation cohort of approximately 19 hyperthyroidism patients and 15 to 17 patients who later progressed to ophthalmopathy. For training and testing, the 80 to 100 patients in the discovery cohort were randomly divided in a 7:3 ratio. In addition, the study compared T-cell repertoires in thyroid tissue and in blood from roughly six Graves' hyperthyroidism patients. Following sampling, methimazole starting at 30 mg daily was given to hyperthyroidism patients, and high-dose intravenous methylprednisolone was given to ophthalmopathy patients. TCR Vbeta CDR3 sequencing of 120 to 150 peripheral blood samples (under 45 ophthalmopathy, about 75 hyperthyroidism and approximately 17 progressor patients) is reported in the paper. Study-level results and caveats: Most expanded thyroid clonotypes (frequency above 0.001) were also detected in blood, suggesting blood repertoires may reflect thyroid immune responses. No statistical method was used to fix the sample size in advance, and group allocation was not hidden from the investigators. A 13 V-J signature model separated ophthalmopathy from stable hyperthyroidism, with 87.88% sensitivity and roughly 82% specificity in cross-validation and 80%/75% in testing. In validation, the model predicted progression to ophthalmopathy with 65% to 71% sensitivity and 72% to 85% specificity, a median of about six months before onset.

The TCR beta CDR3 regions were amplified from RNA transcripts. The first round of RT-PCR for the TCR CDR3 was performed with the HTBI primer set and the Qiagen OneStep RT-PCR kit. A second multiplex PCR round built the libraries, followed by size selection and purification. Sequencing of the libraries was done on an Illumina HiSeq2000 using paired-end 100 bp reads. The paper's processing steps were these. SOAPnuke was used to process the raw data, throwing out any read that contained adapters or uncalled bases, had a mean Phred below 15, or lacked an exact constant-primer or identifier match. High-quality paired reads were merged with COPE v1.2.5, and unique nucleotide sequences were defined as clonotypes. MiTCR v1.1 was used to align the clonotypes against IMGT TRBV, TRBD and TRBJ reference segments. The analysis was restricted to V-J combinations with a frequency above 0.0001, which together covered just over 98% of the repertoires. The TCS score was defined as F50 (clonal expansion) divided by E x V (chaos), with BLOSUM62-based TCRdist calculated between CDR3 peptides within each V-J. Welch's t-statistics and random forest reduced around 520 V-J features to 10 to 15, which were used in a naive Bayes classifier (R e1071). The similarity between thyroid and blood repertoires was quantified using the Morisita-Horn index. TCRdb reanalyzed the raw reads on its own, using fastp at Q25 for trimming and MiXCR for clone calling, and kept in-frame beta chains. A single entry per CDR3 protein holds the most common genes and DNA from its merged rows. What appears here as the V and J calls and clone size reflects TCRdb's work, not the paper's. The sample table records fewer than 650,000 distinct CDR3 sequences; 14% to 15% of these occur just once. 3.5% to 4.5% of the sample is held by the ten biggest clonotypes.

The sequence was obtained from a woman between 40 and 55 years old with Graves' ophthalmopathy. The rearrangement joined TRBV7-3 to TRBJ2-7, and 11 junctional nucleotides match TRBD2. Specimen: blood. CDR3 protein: CASSFSSGRPLGLGEQYF. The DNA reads TGTGCCAGCAGCTTTTCTAGCGGGAGGCCCCTGGGGTTGGGAGAGCAGTACTTC.